This TCR beta chain was captured in a study of cytomegalovirus exposure and HLA in healthy donors. Ten or more counts support this clone. Its antigen is still unknown. PCR amplification relied on 60 Vbeta primers (plus 13 Jbeta primers). Original analysis: Roughly 11 million shared chains were among the approximately 80 million unique TCR beta chains that a later analysis counted. Data came from immunoSEQ multiplex PCR; TCRdb stores just in-frame clones and leaves some out. V, J and clone size derive from that table, while D and trimming were established from the DNA sequence. The sample includes 150,000 to 180,000 clones, about 76% seen only once; the top ten take 7.7%. The CDR3 sequence is 15 residues long. CDR1 and CDR2 (germline): MDHEN, SYDVKM. V lost 8 bases to trimming and J lost 0 bases; unmatched junction nucleotides: 6. General study points: In an earlier analysis, productive rearrangement rates for most beta V segments clustered near 87% or 30%.

V usage is TRBV28 and J usage is TRBJ2-2; 7 bases fit TRBD2. The source material was PBMCs. This TCR came from a man aged 30 to 45 in good health and CMV-seropositive. The chain's CDR3 is CASYGTISNTGELFF. The CDR3 DNA reads TGTGCCAGCTATGGGACTATATCGAACACCGGGGAGCTGTTTTTT.